A few counts support the clone carrying this TCR beta chain. Template switching, a step in the protocol, added a universal primer site, and cDNA carried unique molecular identifiers. TCRdb reprocessed the 5' RACE reads with MiXCR, giving one entry per CDR3 protein. Among some 660,000 distinct CDR3 sequences listed, around 8.3% were seen once. This sample is part of a study of identical twins. The CDR3 runs to 16 residues. CDR1 and CDR2 (germline): MNHEY, SVGEGT. Unmatched junction bases numbered 9, after V lost 6 bases and J lost 5 bases. In addition, the sample was reused for a study of yellow fever vaccine responses in identical twins.

Sequencing was performed on PBMCs. The chain uses TRBV6-2 or TRBV6-3 and TRBJ2-7; 14 bases are shared with TRBD2. The receptor comes from a woman aged 18-29 years in good health. In DNA, the CDR3 is TGTGCCAGCAGACCGGGACTAGCGGGAGATTGGAACGAGCAGTACTTC. Amino acids: CASRPGLAGDWNEQYF.